Below, 29 T cell receptor beta chains from the same sample are listed, as sequenced in a study of shared clonotypes between healthy human individuals. Here immunoSEQ multiplex PCR was the method, and the copy in TCRdb shows in-frame clones only, minus some. The data contain some 2,000,000 clones, 90% to 97% of them singletons. The sample was naive CD4+ T cells sorted from blood. Subset here: CD45RA+ positively selected. These receptors all come from a young man in good health.

Notes on this clone: Other DNA sequences of this sample code for an identical CDR3. CDR3 DNA: TGCGCCAGCAGCTCTAGCGGGGGTACCTACAATGAGCAGTTCTTC. It specifies CASSSSGGTYNEQFF. V is TRBV5-1 and J is TRBJ2-1, with TRBD2 matching over 10 bases. J was trimmed by 2 bases and V by 3 bases; bases with no gene match: 2. This CDR3 spans 15 amino acids. Germline CDR1 is SGHRS and CDR2 is YFSETQ.

This chain joins TRBV7-9 and TRBJ2-5, with 8 bases that match TRBD2. Germline CDR1 reads SEHNR; CDR2 reads FQNEAQ (reference sequence). The CDR3 is 15 amino acids. V lost 5 bases to trimming and J lost 4 bases; unmatched junction nucleotides: 9. The CDR3 sequence: CASSPFVAGRETQYF. The CDR3 DNA sequence: TGTGCCAGCAGCCCTTTTGTAGCGGGGCGAGAGACCCAGTACTTC. The full variable domain, its missing parts supplied by reference TRBV7-9 and TRBJ2-5, is DTGVSQNPRHKITKRGQNVTFRCDPISEHNRLYWYRQTLGQGPEFLTYFQNEAQLEKSRLLSDRFSAERPKGSFSTLEIQRTEQGDSAMYLCASSPFVAGRETQYFGPGTRLLVL.

This chain connects TRBV11-2 to TRBJ2-2; D unresolved. V lost 2 bases to trimming and J lost 7 bases, with 11 bases between them. CDR1 and CDR2 (germline): SGHAT, FQNNGV. The CDR3 extends over 14 amino acids. CDR3 sequence reads: CASSLIRLVGELFF. DNA of the CDR3: TGTGCCAGCAGCTTAATCCGGTTGGTCGGGGAGCTGTTTTTT.

The gene calls are TRBV10-3 and TRBJ1-3; no reliable D call. CDR3 length: 15 residues. CDR1 is ENHRY, CDR2 SYGVKD, per germline. Trimming removed 3 bases from V and 2 bases from J, with 11 bases in between. The CDR3 protein is CAISEGWRTGNTIYF. The CDR3, as DNA: TGTGCCATCAGTGAAGGGTGGCGAACTGGAAACACCATATATTTT.

Concerning this clone itself: The identical CDR3 is also encoded by other nucleotide sequences in the sample. V is TRBV19 and J is TRBJ2-7, with TRBD1 matching 8 bases. The CDR3 loop spans 13 amino acids. From germline, CDR1 is LNHDA and CDR2 SQIVND (reference sequence). V trimming: 5 bases; J trimming: 7 bases; junction bases outside the gene matches: 7. The CDR3 region is CASSPLDRDEQYF. The CDR3 DNA follows: TGTGCCAGTAGTCCCTTGGACAGGGATGAGCAGTACTTC.

The chain uses TRBV9 and TRBJ2-5; 11 bases agree with TRBD2. The junction had 6 bases not matched to a gene; V was cut back by 3 bases and J by 2 bases. The CDR3 loop spans 16 amino acids. Germline V gives CDR1 SGDLS, CDR2 YYNGEE. DNA of the CDR3: TGTGCCAGCAGCGCCCATAGCGGGAGGGAGCAAGAGACCCAGTACTTC. It specifies CASSAHSGREQETQYF. The variable domain in full, completed from reference TRBV9 and TRBJ2-5, reads DSGVTQTPKHLITATGQRVTLRCSPRSGDLSVYWYQQSLDQGLQFLIQYYNGEERAKGNILERFSAQQFPDLHSELNLSSLELGDSALYFCASSAHSGREQETQYFGPGTRLLVL.

This clone was picked up one time. This chain links TRBV29-1 with TRBJ2-5; 7 bases are shared with TRBD1. CDR3 length: 11 residues. J lost 7 bases, V lost 7 bases, and 6 bases had no gene match. Germline CDR1 and CDR2: SQVTM and ANQGSEA. CDR3 nucleotide sequence: TGCAGCGCCCGGACAGGCGCGACCCAGTACTTC. Protein: CSARTGATQYF.

The rearrangement links TRBV18 to TRBJ2-5; 9 bases are shared with TRBD1. The germline CDR1 and CDR2 sequences are KGHSH and LQKENI. The CDR3 spans 15 residues. Germline trimming cut 2 bases from V and 2 bases from J; bases unmatched to any gene: 3. CDR3 residues: CASSPIGQGQETQYF. For the CDR3, the DNA is TGTGCCAGCTCACCAATCGGACAGGGGCAAGAGACCCAGTACTTC.

This rearrangement joins TRBV2 to TRBJ2-3; 10 nucleotides line up with TRBD2. Germline CDR1 reads SNHLY; CDR2 reads FYNNEI. With V trimmed by 6 bases and J by 2 bases, 5 bases remained unmatched. This CDR3 is 15 amino acids long. The CDR3 loop is CASRALAGVTDTQYF. DNA of the CDR3: TGTGCCAGCAGGGCCCTAGCGGGGGTCACAGATACGCAGTATTTT.

The chain is built from TRBV10-3 and TRBJ2-7, with TRBD2 matching over 7 bases. The CDR3 totals 15 residues. CDR1 and CDR2 from the germline V gene are ENHRY and SYGVKD. Trimming cost V 2 bases and J 4 bases; bases outside gene matches: 8. The CDR3 region is CAISEGEGVVYEQYF. The CDR3, as DNA: TGTGCCATCAGTGAGGGGGAGGGAGTGGTTTACGAGCAGTACTTC.

The chain is built from TRBV18 and TRBJ1-3, with D perhaps matching TRBD1 (6 bases). Deletions cut 5 bases from V and 1 base from J, with 15 bases between. CDR3 length: 16 residues. CDR1 and CDR2 from the germline V gene are KGHSH and LQKENI. The CDR3 DNA follows: TGTGCCAGCTCAATCTCAGGGGCAGGGTCTGGAAACACCATATATTTT. It yields the protein CASSISGAGSGNTIYF.

The rearrangement joins TRBV11-2 to TRBJ2-5; 9 bases are shared with TRBD1. Germline values: CDR1 SGHAT, CDR2 FQNNGV. The CDR3 contains 14 residues. The V segment lost 6 bases and the J segment 1 base; nucleotides outside the gene matches: 3. The CDR3 coding sequence is TGTGCCAGCAGGGGACAGGGATTCCAAGAGACCCAGTACTTC. Translating it yields CASRGQGFQETQYF. Together with reference TRBV11-2 and TRBJ2-5, the CDR3 gives the full variable domain: EAGVAQSPRYKIIEKRQSVAFWCNPISGHATLYWYQQILGQGPKLLIQFQNNGVVDDSQLPKDRFSAERLKGVDSTLKIQPAKLEDSAVYLCASRGQGFQETQYFGPGTRLLVL.

J is TRBJ2-1 and V is TRBV5-1, with TRBD2 identical over 7 bases. CDR3 length: 14 residues. Germline V gene lookup returns CDR1 SGHRS and CDR2 YFSETQ. J gave up 4 bases and V 7 bases, and 8 bases lay outside the gene matches. Here the CDR3 DNA reads TGCGCCAGCTCCCGGGCGGGGGAATACAATGAGCAGTTCTTC. Translated, it gives CASSRAGEYNEQFF.

As concerns this clone: Other DNA sequences in the same sample also yield this CDR3. The chain uses TRBV5-1 and TRBJ1-1; possible D gene TRBD1, 5 bases. Germline V lookup: CDR1 SGHRS, CDR2 YFSETQ. This CDR3 has 15 residues. The ends were cut back, 1 base at V and 4 bases at J, with 14 bases in the middle. In nucleotides, the CDR3 is TGCGCCAGCAGCTTGCTATCGGGCGGGGGCACTGAAGCTTTCTTT. Amino acids: CASSLLSGGGTEAFF.

With regard to this clone: The same CDR3 arises from other DNA sequences in this sample as well. The chain links TRBV5-1 to TRBJ1-2, with 10 positions matching TRBD1. There are 12 residues in the CDR3. The J segment lost 8 bases and the V segment lost 3 bases, leaving 1 base of the junction unmatched. Germline-derived CDR1 and CDR2 are SGHRS and YFSETQ. The CDR3 region has the DNA TGCGCCAGCAGCTCGGGACAGGGGGGCTACACCTTC. Translated, it gives CASSSGQGGYTF. Complete variable domain (other parts from reference TRBV5-1 and TRBJ1-2): KAGVTQTPRYLIKTRGQQVTLSCSPISGHRSVSWYQQTPGQGLQFLFEYFSETQRNKGNFPGRFSGRQFSNSRSEMNVSTLELGDSALYLCASSSGQGGYTFGSGTRLTVV.

In the case of this clone: This same CDR3 is encoded by further DNA sequences in the sample. CDR3 region: CASSVGSGNTEAFF. CDR3 in DNA: TGTGCCAGCAGCGTAGGCTCAGGAAACACTGAAGCTTTCTTT. This chain links TRBV9 with TRBJ1-1; D not certain. Germline V gene sequence: CDR1 SGDLS, CDR2 YYNGEE. The CDR3 is 14 amino acids. Trimming left V 0 bases short and J 2 bases short, with 8 bases between.

The chain employs TRBV15 and TRBJ2-7, with D perhaps TRBD1 or TRBD2 (5 bases each). Looked up from germline, CDR1 is LNHNV and CDR2 is YYDKDF (reference sequence). With 0 bases removed from V and 1 base from J, the gap between germline ends came to 10 bases. The CDR3 extends over 15 amino acids. The CDR3 nucleotides read TGTGCCACCAGCAGAGATTGGGGCGGGTCCTACGAGCAGTACTTC. It encodes CATSRDWGGSYEQYF.

The chain uses TRBV5-1 and TRBJ1-2, with a weak D call TRBD1 (5 bases). Germline CDR1 is SGHRS and CDR2 is YFSETQ. V was clipped by 5 bases and J by 1 base, with 9 bases between them. The CDR3 runs 13 residues. CDR3 sequence: CASSFDSNYGYTF. The CDR3 DNA follows: TGCGCCAGCAGTTTTGACAGTAACTATGGCTACACCTTC.

The chain combines TRBV10-3 with TRBJ2-7; D ambiguous. V shed 6 bases and J shed 6 bases, with 18 bases lying between them. This CDR3 contains 14 residues. Germline lookup yields CDR1 ENHRY and CDR2 SYGVKD. This CDR3 is CAIRSSVDSSEQYF. Here the CDR3 DNA reads TGTGCCATCAGGTCATCGGTAGACTCGAGCGAGCAGTACTTC.

This clone was seen a few times. The CDR3 DNA reads as TGTGCCAGTAGTTCCGTGAACACCGGGGAGCTGTTTTTT. Residues: CASSSVNTGELFF. The rearrangement uses TRBV19 and TRBJ2-2; D ambiguous. Germline loops: CDR1 LNHDA, CDR2 SQIVND (reference sequence). The CDR3 sequence is 13 residues long. The V gene lost 5 bases and the J gene lost 1 base, with 5 bases spanning the gap.

The rearrangement uses TRBV19 and TRBJ1-1; unclear D gene. V was clipped by 6 bases and J by 1 base, with 3 bases between them. CDR1 is LNHDA and CDR2 is SQIVND in the germline V gene (reference sequence). There are 11 residues in the CDR3. CDR3 in DNA: TGTGCCAGTAGCAAGAACACTGAAGCTTTCTTT. Translating gives CASSKNTEAFF.

The chain has TRBV5-1 and TRBJ2-1; 9 bases are shared with TRBD2. V trimming: 5 bases; J trimming: 6 bases; junction bases outside the gene matches: 9. CDR3 length: 15 residues. Germline-derived CDR1 and CDR2 are SGHRS and YFSETQ. The CDR3: CASRTLAGAINEQFF. In nucleotides, the CDR3 is TGCGCCAGCAGAACCTTAGCGGGAGCGATCAATGAGCAGTTCTTC.

In DNA, the CDR3 is TGTGCCAGCAGTAACCAGGTCCAAAATGAGCAGTTCTTC. Translated: CASSNQVQNEQFF. The chain couples TRBV6-6 to TRBJ2-1; D is ambiguous. The V and J ends lost 5 bases and 7 bases respectively, with 12 bases between them. The germline V gene encodes CDR1 MNHNY and CDR2 SVGAGI (reference sequence). The CDR3 sequence is 13 residues long.

In this sample, this clone turned up a few times. This chain links TRBV28 with TRBJ2-7, with TRBD1 as a possible D gene (5 bases). The CDR3 totals 13 residues. V lost 2 bases and J lost 3, with 8 bases in between. CDR1 MDHEN and CDR2 SYDVKM come from the germline V gene. CDR3 coding DNA: TGTGCCAGCAGTTTAATGGACATCTACGAGCAGTACTTC. This sequence encodes CASSLMDIYEQYF.

The gene calls are TRBV28 and TRBJ1-6; TRBD1 matches at 10 bases. The CDR3 loop spans 16 amino acids. V trimming: 5 bases; J trimming: 8 bases; junction bases outside the gene matches: 9. Per germline, CDR1 MDHEN and CDR2 SYDVKM. CDR3 bases: TGTGCCAGCAGTAAATATCCCGGGACAGGGGATTCACCCCTCCACTTT. This sequence encodes CASSKYPGTGDSPLHF.

The chain joins TRBV7-8 to TRBJ2-6; 8 nucleotides agree with TRBD1. This CDR3 has 18 residues. Trimming took 0 bases from V and 3 from J; bases not matched to a gene: 7. CDR1 and CDR2 from the germline V gene are SGHVS and FQNEAQ. The CDR3 protein is CASSLAKDRVNGANVLTF. The CDR3 bases are TGTGCCAGCAGCTTAGCTAAGGACAGGGTGAATGGGGCCAACGTCCTGACTTTC. Based on the CDR3 plus reference TRBV7-8 and TRBJ2-6, the full variable domain is GAGVSQSPRYKVAKRGQDVALRCDPISGHVSLFWYQQALGQGPEFLTYFQNEAQLDKSGLPSDRFFAERPEGSVSTLKIQRTQQEDSAVYLCASSLAKDRVNGANVLTFGAGSRLTVL.

The chain combines TRBV7-9 with TRBJ1-2; D not resolved. The CDR3 runs 16 residues. Germline CDR1 is SEHNR and CDR2 is FQNEAQ (reference sequence). With 5 bases removed from V and 0 bases from J, the gap between germline ends came to 16 bases. The DNA of the CDR3 is TGTGCCAGCAGCGTGGGTGTGGGCAGCACTAACTATGGCTACACCTTC. Residues: CASSVGVGSTNYGYTF.

J is TRBJ1-3 and V is TRBV7-3; unclear D gene. The CDR3 is 14 residues long. Looked up from germline, CDR1 is SGHTA and CDR2 is FQGTGA. Trimming pared 5 bases from V and 2 bases from J, leaving 10 bases between. In nucleotides, the CDR3 is TGTGCCAGCAGCCCCTCGGCAGCTGGAAACACCATATATTTT. Translated, it gives CASSPSAAGNTIYF.

The rearrangement joins TRBV6-1 to TRBJ2-7; perhaps TRBD2 as D (5 bases). Germline V gene sequence: CDR1 MNHNS, CDR2 SASEGT. This CDR3 has 14 residues. Trimming left V 7 bases short and J 4 bases short, with 17 bases between. CDR3 region: CASTRERSQYEQYF. As DNA, the CDR3 is TGTGCCAGCACTCGGGAACGCTCCCAGTACGAGCAGTACTTC.